The sequence of this T cell receptor (beta chain) was determined in a study of T cell responses to AZD1222 COVID-19 vaccine. Repertoires were generated with immunoSEQ multiplex PCR, while TCRdb's copy carries only in-frame clones and drops some. This sample has more than 95,000 clones, with around 90% found just once. The sequence was collected from an adult in good health. The source material was peripheral blood, sampled on day 0 of AZD1222 vaccination.

The CDR3 reads CASSLVLASDTQYF. CDR3 in DNA: TGTGCCAGCAGCTTAGTGCTAGCATCAGATACGCAGTATTTT. The chain combines TRBV7-2 with TRBJ2-3, with a weak D call TRBD2 (5 bases). CDR1 SGHTA and CDR2 FQGNSA come from the germline V gene. V gave up 1 base and J gave up 4 bases, with 9 bases separating them. The CDR3 contains 14 residues.